The subject of this entry is one TCR beta chain. No antigen is known for it. Base quality data are lacking; no much larger clone is found one base away. Ends trimmed: V by 8 bases, J by 8 bases; bases unmatched to a gene: 10. From the germline V gene (reference sequence), CDR1 is MNHEY and CDR2 is SMNVEV. The CDR3 measures 14 amino acids from cysteine to phenylalanine. Only the CDR3 DNA stays, 42 bases, in frame from base 1. The trial excluded patients who had a history of autoimmune disease or who were on systemic immunosuppression. Peripheral blood for TCR sequencing was drawn from every dose cohort at baseline, at cycle 4 day 1 and at cycle 7 day 1. Samples came from an open-label, multicenter, first-in-human phase I dose-escalation trial of ivuxolimab. The trial enrolled adults with locally advanced or metastatic head and neck squamous cell, hepatocellular, melanoma or renal cell carcinoma. CD4+ and CD8+ T cells were sorted separately from peripheral blood before TCR sequencing.

These data are taken from a study of OX40 agonist ivuxolimab in advanced cancers. Some background on the complete study: The costimulatory receptor OX40 (CD134) was targeted by ivuxolimab, a fully human IgG2 agonistic monoclonal antibody. Partial responses occurred in three dose-escalation patients, of whom one had hepatocellular carcinoma and two had cutaneous melanoma. Intravenous ivuxolimab was administered to patients every 2 weeks at six dose levels: 0.01, 0.1, 0.3, 1.5, 3 and 10 mg/kg. Peripheral TCRbeta sequencing was intended to test whether TCR sequence diversity was altered and clonal T-cell expansion was caused by ivuxolimab. The paper reports the monotherapy dose-escalation portion (N of about 47 patients) of the phase I ivuxolimab trial. Of the 50 to 55 dose-escalation patients, hepatocellular carcinoma was present in roughly 19, melanoma in approximately 15, renal cell carcinoma in 9 and head and neck cancer in 9. Patients were allowed to have had prior anti-PD-1, anti-PD-L1 or anti-CTLA-4 therapy, and approximately 41% of the dose-escalation patients had previously received checkpoint inhibitors. In the dose-escalation cohort, approximately 82% of patients were male, and the mean age was approximately 60 years, with a range of 23 to 79.

On the study overall, not on this receptor specifically: After ivuxolimab, CD8+ T cells had more expanded clones than CD4+ T cells on average. Antigen specificity was not determined for the clonally expanded peripheral T cells. In the 0.1-3.0 mg/kg groups, partial responders were among the patients with the lowest normalized peripheral clonal expansion, particularly in CD8+ T cells. Low levels of normalized T-cell clonal expansion were also seen in some nonresponding patients. At doses from 0.1 to 3.0 mg/kg, clonal expansion was seen in both CD4+ and CD8+ blood T cells between baseline and week 6.

For sequencing of the TCRbeta CDR3 region, genomic DNA was extracted from the sorted cells. The immunoSEQ Assay was used for sequencing of TCRbeta CDR3 regions. TCRdb took this table from immuneACCESS and kept in-frame rearrangements with V and J called. Such tables lack part of the clones; where checked against another copy, unresolved V genes explain under half of the gap, and the rest is unexplained. Within this sample are some 34,000 clones, with about 78% of them counted one time only. Of the sample, 13% falls within the top ten clones. The sequence was obtained from an adult with an advanced solid tumor such as melanoma, head and neck, liver or kidney cancer. The material sequenced was CD4+ or CD8+ T cells sorted from blood, taken in a trial of the OX40 agonist ivuxolimab. Recombination linked TRBV27 to TRBJ2-1, with 9 middle bases fitting TRBD1. The CDR3 loop reads CASRRDRVSYEQFF. The DNA sequence reads TGTGCCAGCCGCCGGGACAGGGTAAGCTATGAGCAGTTCTTC.